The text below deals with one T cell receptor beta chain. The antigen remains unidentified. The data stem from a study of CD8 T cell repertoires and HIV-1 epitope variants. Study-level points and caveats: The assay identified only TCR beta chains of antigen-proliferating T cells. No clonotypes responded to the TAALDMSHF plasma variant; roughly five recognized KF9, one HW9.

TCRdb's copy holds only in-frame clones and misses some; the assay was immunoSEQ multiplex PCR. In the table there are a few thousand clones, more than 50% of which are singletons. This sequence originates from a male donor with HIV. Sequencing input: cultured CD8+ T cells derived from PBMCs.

For the CDR3, the DNA is TGTGCCAGCAGCATGCCCGGTCCCGGACAGATATCTGCAGATACGCAGTATTTT. This sequence encodes CASSMPGPGQISADTQYF. The rearrangement joins TRBV9 to TRBJ2-3; perhaps TRBD1 as D (6 bases). Per the germline V gene, CDR1 is SGDLS and CDR2 is YYNGEE. Trimming took off 4 bases at V and 4 bases at J, with 25 bases between the two ends. The CDR3 has 18 residues.